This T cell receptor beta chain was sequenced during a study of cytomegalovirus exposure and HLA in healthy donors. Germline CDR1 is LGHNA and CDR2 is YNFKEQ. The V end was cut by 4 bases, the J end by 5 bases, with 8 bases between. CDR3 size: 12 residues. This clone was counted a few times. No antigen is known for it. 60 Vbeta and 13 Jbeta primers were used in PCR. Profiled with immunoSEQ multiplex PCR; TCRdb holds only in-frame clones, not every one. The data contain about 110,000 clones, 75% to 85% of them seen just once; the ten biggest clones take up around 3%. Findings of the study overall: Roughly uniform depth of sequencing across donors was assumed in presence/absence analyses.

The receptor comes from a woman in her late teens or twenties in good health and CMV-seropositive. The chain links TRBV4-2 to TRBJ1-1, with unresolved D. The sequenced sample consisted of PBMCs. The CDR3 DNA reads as TGTGCCAGCAGCCCCCGGGGAACTGAAGCTTTCTTT. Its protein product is CASSPRGTEAFF.